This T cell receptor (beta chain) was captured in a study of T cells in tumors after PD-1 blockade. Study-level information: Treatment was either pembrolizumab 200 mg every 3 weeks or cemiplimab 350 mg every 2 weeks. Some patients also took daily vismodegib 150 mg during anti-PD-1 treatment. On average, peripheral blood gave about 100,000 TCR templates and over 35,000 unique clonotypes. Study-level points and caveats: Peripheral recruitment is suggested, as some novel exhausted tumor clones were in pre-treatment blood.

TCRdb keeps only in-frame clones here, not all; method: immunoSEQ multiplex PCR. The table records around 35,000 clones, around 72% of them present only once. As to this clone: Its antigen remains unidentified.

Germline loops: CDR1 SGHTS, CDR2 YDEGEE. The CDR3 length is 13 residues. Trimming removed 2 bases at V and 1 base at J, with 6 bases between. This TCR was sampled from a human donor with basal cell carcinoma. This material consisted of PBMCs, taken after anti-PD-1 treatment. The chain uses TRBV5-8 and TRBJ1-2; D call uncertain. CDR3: CASSLQVNYGYTF. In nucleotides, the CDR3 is TGTGCCAGCAGCTTACAAGTTAACTATGGCTACACCTTC.